These 29 T cell receptor beta chains came from one sample sequenced in a study of OX40 agonist ivuxolimab in advanced cancers. This table comes from immunoSEQ multiplex PCR, and its TCRdb copy is limited to in-frame clones, with some not included. The data contain roughly 48,000 clones, about 83% of them singletons. Sample: CD4+ or CD8+ T cells sorted from blood, taken in a trial of the OX40 agonist ivuxolimab. Every receptor here comes from an adult with an advanced solid tumor such as melanoma, head and neck, liver or kidney cancer.

This sequence joins TRBV6-6 and TRBJ2-7; a weak D match, TRBD1 (6 bases). Trimming removed 5 bases at V and 0 bases at J, with 11 bases between. This CDR3 contains 14 residues. Germline CDR1 reads MNHNY; CDR2 reads SVGAGI (reference sequence). The CDR3 DNA reads as TGTGCCAGCAGTCCAGGGGTAGGCTCCTACGAGCAGTACTTC. Amino acids: CASSPGVGSYEQYF.

The J gene is TRBJ2-7, the V gene TRBV2, with 7 nucleotides matching TRBD1. Germline V CDR1 and CDR2: SNHLY, FYNNEI. V shed 6 bases and J 6 bases; nucleotides not matched to a gene: 11. CDR3 length: 14 amino acids. CDR3 residues: CASRDLTGPVEQYF. CDR3 coding DNA: TGTGCCAGCAGGGACTTGACAGGGCCGGTCGAGCAGTACTTC.

The chain carries TRBV19 and TRBJ1-2; a weak D match, TRBD1 (5 bases). The CDR3 is made up of 15 amino acids. The germline CDR1 and CDR2 sequences are LNHDA and SQIVND (reference sequence). V lost 6 bases, J lost 2 bases, and 16 bases lay in between. The CDR3 reads CASRHRDAENYGYTF. The DNA for the CDR3 is TGTGCCAGTAGACACCGGGACGCTGAAAACTATGGCTACACCTTC.

V and J are TRBV14 and TRBJ2-5; tentatively, D is TRBD2 (6 bases). Germline CDR1 and CDR2: SGHDN and FVKESK. The V and J ends lost 4 bases and 2 bases respectively, with 26 bases between them. The CDR3 has 19 residues. The CDR3, as DNA: TGTGCCAGCAGCCCCACCGGGGAGGCCATTTTGATAGGTCAAGAGACCCAGTACTTC. Its protein is CASSPTGEAILIGQETQYF.

This sequence joins TRBV18 and TRBJ1-1; D ambiguous. Germline V gives CDR1 KGHSH, CDR2 LQKENI. V lost 3 bases and J 5 bases, leaving 7 bases between the germline ends. The CDR3 runs to 12 residues. The chain's CDR3 is CASSPLETEAFF. CDR3 coding DNA: TGTGCCAGCTCACCGTTAGAAACTGAAGCTTTCTTT. The full variable domain, completed using reference TRBV18 and TRBJ1-1, is NAGVMQNPRHLVRRRGQEARLRCSPMKGHSHVYWYRQLPEEGLKFMVYLQKENIIDESGMPKERFSAEFPKEGPSILRIQQVVRGDSAAYFCASSPLETEAFFGQGTRLTVV.

This chain uses TRBV19 with TRBJ2-3, with D tentatively TRBD1 or TRBD2 (5 bases each). The CDR3 runs 13 residues. V lost 7 bases and J lost 4, with 12 bases in between. Germline loops: CDR1 LNHDA, CDR2 SQIVND (reference sequence). The CDR3 sequence is CASNTGTSDTQYF. The CDR3 region has the DNA TGTGCCAGTAATACGGGGACGTCAGATACGCAGTATTTT.

This CDR3 is CSARTDGYTF. The CDR3 nucleotides read TGCAGTGCTAGGACGGATGGCTACACCTTC. This chain joins TRBV20-1 and TRBJ1-2; no clear D. The germline V gene has CDR1 DFQATT and CDR2 SNEGSKA (reference sequence). Trimming removed 3 bases from V and 6 bases from J, with 5 bases in between. This CDR3 region has 10 residues.

A remark on this clone: A junction boundary mismatches the germline segment, possibly from a read error. The chain combines TRBV6-1 with TRBJ2-7, with D possibly matching TRBD2 (6 bases). The length of the CDR3 is 13 residues. Germline CDR1 is MNHNS and CDR2 is SASEGT. This CDR3 reads CASFPSQWEVPVF. The CDR3 DNA reads as TGTGCCAGCTTCCCTTCCCAGTGGGAGGTACCTGTCTTC.

This clone was found once. The rearrangement joins TRBV6-4 to TRBJ2-3, with 11 bases identical to TRBD2. The CDR3 sequence is 16 residues long. The germline V gene has CDR1 MRHNA and CDR2 SNTAGT. The V gene end was trimmed by 4 bases and the J gene end by 0 bases; junction bases not matched to a gene: 3. This CDR3 is CASSVTSGGSTDTQYF. DNA of the CDR3: TGTGCCAGCAGTGTTACTAGCGGGGGTAGCACAGATACGCAGTATTTT.

This chain uses TRBV11-2 with TRBJ1-4; D gene uncertain. This CDR3 is 14 amino acids long. The germline gives CDR1 SGHAT, CDR2 FQNNGV. V was trimmed by 5 bases and J by 8 bases, leaving 15 bases between them. CDR3 region: CASSPSWDTEKLFF. CDR3 nucleotide sequence: TGTGCCAGCAGCCCCTCGTGGGATACAGAAAAACTGTTTTTT.

In regard to this clone: The conserved closing phenylalanine or tryptophan is absent in this CDR3, likely reflecting a read error. The genes are TRBV9 and TRBJ1-2; D call uncertain. The CDR3 totals 13 residues. The V and J ends lost 0 bases and 8 bases respectively, with 11 bases between them. CDR1 and CDR2 (germline): SGDLS, YYNGEE. CDR3 amino acids: CASSVESGSGYTL. In DNA, the CDR3 is TGTGCCAGCAGCGTAGAATCCGGAAGCGGCTACACCCTC.

The V and J genes are TRBV30 and TRBJ1-1, with D perhaps TRBD1 (5 bases). This CDR3 comprises 14 residues. V was cut by 0 bases and J by 10 bases, with 18 bases left in between. CDR1 and CDR2 from the germline V gene are GTSNPN and SVGIG (reference sequence). CDR3 nucleotides: TGTGCCTGGAGTGTACCCGGGACCGGCGGGGGAGCTTTCTTT. Translating gives CAWSVPGTGGGAFF. Looking up the rest from reference TRBV30 and TRBJ1-1 gives the full variable domain: SQTIHQWPATLVQPVGSPLSLECTVEGTSNPNLYWYRQAAGRGLQLLFYSVGIGQISSEVPQNLSASRPQDRQFILSSKKLLLSDSGFYLCAWSVPGTGGGAFFGQGTRLTVV.

The chain has TRBV18 and TRBJ2-7; the D gene could be TRBD1 or TRBD2 (7 bases each). Looked up from germline, CDR1 is KGHSH and CDR2 is LQKENI. The CDR3 covers 14 residues. V lost 5 bases and J 4 bases, leaving 15 bases between the germline ends. The CDR3 protein is CASSETGRGYEQYF. In nucleotides, the CDR3 is TGTGCCAGCTCAGAGACAGGGAGGGGGTACGAGCAGTACTTC.

V gene TRBV6-5 combines with J gene TRBJ2-3; D unresolved. Per germline, CDR1 MNHEY and CDR2 SVGAGI. CDR3 length: 12 residues. Between the trimmed V and J ends, which lost 5 bases and 5 bases, there was a span of 8 bases. DNA for the CDR3: TGTGCCAGCAGTCCGAGTCTAGATACGCAGTATTTT. This sequence encodes CASSPSLDTQYF.

This clone occurred once. This rearrangement joins TRBV9 to TRBJ2-4; D may be TRBD1 (8 bases). Germline V gene lookup returns CDR1 SGDLS and CDR2 YYNGEE. The V gene lost 3 bases and the J gene lost 0 bases, with 19 bases spanning the gap. The CDR3 totals 18 residues. The CDR3 sequence: CASSADYRGGIAKNIQYF. CDR3 nucleotides: TGTGCCAGCAGCGCCGACTACAGGGGGGGAATAGCCAAAAACATTCAGTACTTC.

This rearrangement joins TRBV14 to TRBJ1-1; no firm D call. V was pared by 0 bases and J by 1 base, with 18 bases between. CDR3 length: 18 residues. The germline V gene has CDR1 SGHDN and CDR2 FVKESK. The CDR3 DNA sequence: TGTGCCAGCAGCCAAGATCCTGGGGTGAAGGGAGAGAACACTGAAGCTTTCTTT. This codes for CASSQDPGVKGENTEAFF.

This rearrangement joins TRBV4-3 to TRBJ2-1, with TRBD1 matching over 8 bases. The CDR3 consists of 15 residues. Germline V gives CDR1 LGHNA, CDR2 YSLEER. Unmatched junction bases numbered 10, after V lost 3 bases and J lost 9 bases. In DNA form, the CDR3 reads TGCGCCAGCAGCCAGCTGGACAGGGTGGGTCCTGAGCAGTTCTTC. Translating it yields CASSQLDRVGPEQFF.

The chain joins TRBV12-5 to TRBJ2-7; perhaps D is TRBD1 or TRBD2 (5 bases each). The CDR3 is made up of 14 amino acids. CDR1 and CDR2 (germline): LGHNT, FRNRAP. The V end was cut by 1 base, the J end by 2 bases, with 9 bases between. The CDR3 DNA reads TGTGCTAGTGGTTTGGGGGACGGAACCTACGAGCAGTACTTC. Its protein product is CASGLGDGTYEQYF.

The chain joins TRBV19 to TRBJ2-3, with D hard to call. V lost 4 bases, J lost 2 bases, and 4 bases lay in between. The CDR3 is made up of 12 amino acids. Germline CDR1 reads LNHDA; CDR2 reads SQIVND (reference sequence). This chain's CDR3 is CASSRLTDTQYF. As DNA, the CDR3 is TGTGCCAGTAGTAGACTCACAGATACGCAGTATTTT.

The chain couples TRBV2 to TRBJ1-4; D remains ambiguous. Germline lookup yields CDR1 SNHLY and CDR2 FYNNEI. With 8 bases removed from V and 12 bases from J, the gap between germline ends came to 25 bases. The CDR3 has 15 amino acids. The CDR3 bases are TGTGCCAGCCTTCTTTTGGACGGGCCGGACGGGGAACTGTTTTTT. Translation: CASLLLDGPDGELFF.

The CDR3 coding sequence is TGCGCCAGCAGCCCGGGGCAGAGAGATACGCAGTATTTT. Translated: CASSPGQRDTQYF. J is TRBJ2-3 and V is TRBV4-1; D is tentatively TRBD1 or TRBD2 (5 bases each). The germline gives CDR1 MGHRA, CDR2 YSYEKL. V lost 4 bases and J lost 5, with 10 bases in between. The CDR3 length is 13 residues.

The chain links TRBV18 to TRBJ1-6; D is undetermined. Germline CDR1 reads KGHSH; CDR2 reads LQKENI. Trimming removed 3 bases at V and 2 bases at J, with 8 bases between. The CDR3 is 15 residues long. CDR3 DNA sequence: TGTGCCAGCTCACCCCCGATTCCCTATAATTCACCCCTCCACTTT. The encoded protein is CASSPPIPYNSPLHF.

This clone was seen only once. The chain uses TRBV2 and TRBJ1-1, with 8 bases fitting TRBD1. Germline V gene sequence: CDR1 SNHLY, CDR2 FYNNEI. Unmatched junction bases numbered 4, after V lost 0 bases and J lost 4 bases. This CDR3 has 15 residues. Here the CDR3 reads CASSEADRGGTEAFF. In DNA, the CDR3 is TGTGCCAGCAGTGAAGCTGACAGGGGCGGCACTGAAGCTTTCTTT.

The chain links TRBV19 to TRBJ1-1; D might be TRBD1 (6 bases). The CDR3 consists of 12 residues. The V and J ends lost 6 bases and 4 bases respectively, with 9 bases between them. CDR1 is LNHDA and CDR2 is SQIVND in the germline V gene (reference sequence). The CDR3, as DNA: TGTGCCAGTAGCCAAGGGGGCACTGAAGCTTTCTTT. Translated: CASSQGGTEAFF. Variable domain in full (rest from reference TRBV19 and TRBJ1-1): DGGITQSPKYLFRKEGQNVTLSCEQNLNHDAMYWYRQDPGQGLRLIYYSQIVNDFQKGDIAEGYSVSREKKESFPLTVTSAQKNPTAFYLCASSQGGTEAFFGQGTRLTVV.

CDR3 region: CAIGGAGGNDNTIYF. CDR3 nucleotide sequence: TGTGCCATCGGAGGGGCAGGGGGTAACGACAACACCATATATTTT. The V gene is TRBV10-3, the J gene TRBJ1-3; 7 positions match TRBD1. Germline V gene lookup returns CDR1 ENHRY and CDR2 SYGVKD. With V trimmed by 8 bases and J by 7 bases, 14 bases remained unmatched. The CDR3 is 15 amino acids.

V is TRBV6-1 and J is TRBJ1-2; perhaps TRBD1 as D (5 bases). Between the trimmed V and J ends, which lost 2 bases and 4 bases, there was a span of 14 bases. The germline CDR1 and CDR2 sequences are MNHNS and SASEGT. The CDR3 has 15 residues. The CDR3 reads CASSESWGEAYGYTF. The CDR3 DNA sequence: TGTGCCAGCAGTGAATCTTGGGGGGAGGCCTATGGCTACACCTTC.

The chain uses TRBV11-3 and TRBJ1-1; D is ambiguous. V gave up 7 bases and J gave up 0 bases, with 6 bases separating them. This CDR3 spans 12 amino acids. CDR1 and CDR2 from the germline V gene are SGHNT and YENEEA. CDR3: CASTVMNTEAFF. In DNA, the CDR3 is TGTGCCAGCACCGTTATGAACACTGAAGCTTTCTTT.

V and J are TRBV5-4 and TRBJ1-2; a weak D match, TRBD1 (6 bases). Germline-derived CDR1 and CDR2 are SGHNT and YYREEE (reference sequence). V shed 1 base and J shed 4 bases, with 11 bases lying between them. The CDR3 runs to 14 residues. The CDR3 DNA sequence: TGTGCCAGCAGCTTGTATGGGGGCGCCTATGGCTACACCTTC. This sequence encodes CASSLYGGAYGYTF.

The chain recombines TRBV5-1 with TRBJ1-5; no definite D call. Looked up from germline, CDR1 is SGHRS and CDR2 is YFSETQ. The ends were cut back, 1 base at V and 1 base at J, with 9 bases in the middle. CDR3 length: 15 amino acids. The CDR3 is CASSLSGSSNQPQHF. The DNA for the CDR3 is TGCGCCAGCAGCTTGTCCGGGTCGAGCAATCAGCCCCAGCATTTT.